Here is one T cell receptor beta chain with its context. Looked up from germline, CDR1 is MNHEY and CDR2 is SVGEGT. The CDR3 loop spans 14 amino acids. Unmatched junction bases numbered 8, after V lost 5 bases and J lost 9 bases. This specimen belongs to a study of patients and donors after allogeneic stem cell transplantation. TCRdb re-called the RT-PCR reads through MiXCR, storing one row per CDR3 protein. The sample holds about a million distinct CDR3 sequences, around 17% seen once. V gene TRBV6-2 or TRBV6-3 combines with J gene TRBJ2-1; 9 bases are a match to TRBD1. The specimen was blood, either unsorted or a sorted T cell fraction (not recorded which). This receptor was identified in a human donor who was either an allogeneic HSCT recipient or a stem cell or donor lymphocyte infusion donor (not recorded which). It is not recorded whose cells these are; they may come from a transplant donor. The CDR3 spells CASSRDRATAEQFF. The CDR3 coding sequence is TGTGCCAGCAGTCGGGACAGGGCTACAGCTGAGCAGTTCTTC.